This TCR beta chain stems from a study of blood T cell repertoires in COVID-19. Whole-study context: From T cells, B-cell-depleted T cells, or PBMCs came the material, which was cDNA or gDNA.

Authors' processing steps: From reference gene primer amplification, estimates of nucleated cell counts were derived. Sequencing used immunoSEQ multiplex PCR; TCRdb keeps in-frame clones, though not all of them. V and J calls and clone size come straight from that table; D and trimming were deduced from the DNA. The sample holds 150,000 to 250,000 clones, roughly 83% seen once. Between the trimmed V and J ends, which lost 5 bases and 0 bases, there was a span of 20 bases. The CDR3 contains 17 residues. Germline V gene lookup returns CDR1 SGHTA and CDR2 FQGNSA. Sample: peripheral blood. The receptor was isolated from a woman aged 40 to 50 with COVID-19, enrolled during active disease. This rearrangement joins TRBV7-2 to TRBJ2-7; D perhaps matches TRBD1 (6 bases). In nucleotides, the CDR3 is TGTGCCAGCAGCCCCTTGCGTGGGGGCCCGAGCTCCTACGAGCAGTACTTC. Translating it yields CASSPLRGGPSSYEQYF.